Following are 16 T cell receptor beta chains from one sample sequenced in a study of shared clonotypes between healthy human individuals. The protocol was immunoSEQ multiplex PCR, while the TCRdb copy is restricted to in-frame clones and leaves out a portion. Counted here are over 950,000 clones, roughly 80% occurring once; the ten biggest clones make up 0.89%. The sequenced material came from memory CD4+ T cells from PBMCs. Subset noted: CD45RA-negative fraction. Every receptor here comes from a man between 18 and 29 years old in good health. Some clones in this sample may be carry-over from other donors' samples.

Remarks on this clone: A read error may be the cause here, since a much bigger clone is one base away. Other DNA sequences within the sample encode an identical CDR3. The chain has TRBV28 and TRBJ1-2; unclear D gene. The CDR3 has 12 residues. V gave up 2 bases and J gave up 2 bases, with 3 bases separating them. CDR1 MDHEN and CDR2 SYDVKM come from the germline V gene. The CDR3 DNA is TGTGCCAGCAGTTTAGCAAACTATGGCTACACCTTC. Protein: CASSLANYGYTF.

The chain uses TRBV27 and TRBJ2-5, with D perhaps TRBD1 (6 bases). This CDR3 is built from 13 residues. Germline CDR1 and CDR2: MNHEY and SMNVEV (reference sequence). V was clipped by 5 bases and J by 3 bases, with 10 bases between them. Written as DNA, the CDR3 is TGTGCCAGCAGTCACCGGACAGAAGAGACCCAGTACTTC. The encoded protein is CASSHRTEETQYF.

The chain carries TRBV2 and TRBJ1-1; the match to TRBD1 covers 11 bases. The V segment lost 2 bases and the J segment 1 base; nucleotides outside the gene matches: 9. The CDR3 loop spans 18 amino acids. CDR1 and CDR2 (germline): SNHLY, FYNNEI. The chain's CDR3 is CASSEFVIGTGGNTEAFF. Here the CDR3 DNA reads TGTGCCAGCAGTGAATTTGTAATTGGGACAGGGGGGAACACTGAAGCTTTCTTT.

This clone showed up just a few times. A read error likely explains this, since a far larger clone differs by one base. The chain links TRBV29-1 to TRBJ1-1, with a weak D call TRBD1 (5 bases). CDR3 length: 14 amino acids. Germline-derived CDR1 and CDR2 are SQVTM and ANQGSEA. The ends were cut back, 4 bases at V and 4 bases at J, with 16 bases in the middle. CDR3 residues: CSVASGASSTEAFF. CDR3 nucleotide sequence: TGCAGCGTTGCCTCCGGGGCGTCGAGCACTGAAGCTTTCTTT.

This sequence joins TRBV18 and TRBJ2-7; D is uncertain. The germline V gene encodes CDR1 KGHSH and CDR2 LQKENI. Trimming left V 2 bases short and J 0 bases short, with 11 bases between. The CDR3 has 15 residues. Here the CDR3 reads CASSPVPGNSYEQYF. CDR3 nucleotides: TGTGCCAGCTCACCAGTACCCGGAAACTCCTACGAGCAGTACTTC.

This sequence joins TRBV28 and TRBJ1-5; a possible D gene is TRBD1 (5 bases). CDR3 length: 14 amino acids. Germline V gene lookup returns CDR1 MDHEN and CDR2 SYDVKM. V lost 7 bases and J 5 bases, leaving 15 bases between the germline ends. The CDR3, as DNA: TGTGCCAGCACATTGATTGGGGCCTATCAGCCCCAGCATTTT. This codes for CASTLIGAYQPQHF.

V gene TRBV6-5 combines with J gene TRBJ2-1; 7 bases are a match to TRBD1. V shed 6 bases and J 0 bases; nucleotides not matched to a gene: 5. The CDR3 is 15 amino acids. From germline, CDR1 is MNHEY and CDR2 SVGAGI. The CDR3 DNA follows: TGTGCCAGCAGGCTGAGGGGGCTCTCCTACAATGAGCAGTTCTTC. This translates into CASRLRGLSYNEQFF.

This chain joins TRBV5-1 and TRBJ2-2; D perhaps matches TRBD1 (7 bases). This CDR3 is built from 14 residues. The V gene lost 6 bases and the J gene lost 2 bases, with 11 bases spanning the gap. Per the germline V gene, CDR1 is SGHRS and CDR2 is YFSETQ. CDR3 nucleotide sequence: TGCGCCAGCAAAGGAGGGGGCAACACCGGGGAGCTGTTTTTT. Translated, it gives CASKGGGNTGELFF.

This rearrangement joins TRBV7-8 to TRBJ2-1; 8 bases align to TRBD1. V shed 7 bases and J 7 bases; nucleotides not matched to a gene: 9. The CDR3 sequence is 14 residues long. The V gene's germline CDR1 is SGHVS and CDR2 FQNEAQ. The CDR3 sequence is CASNRDRIGNEQFF. The CDR3 DNA reads as TGTGCCAGCAACAGGGACAGGATTGGTAATGAGCAGTTCTTC.

The chain joins TRBV7-2 to TRBJ1-4, with TRBD1 identical over 7 bases. From germline, CDR1 is SGHTA and CDR2 FQGNSA. This CDR3 region has 15 residues. With V trimmed by 1 base and J by 2 bases, 1 base remained unmatched. The DNA of the CDR3 is TGTGCCAGCAGCTTAGAGGGACAGACTAATGAAAAACTGTTTTTT. Its translation: CASSLEGQTNEKLFF.

V gene TRBV7-9 combines with J gene TRBJ1-4; the match to TRBD1 covers 11 bases. Germline CDR1 SEHNR, CDR2 FQNEAQ (reference sequence). This CDR3 is built from 15 residues. Trimming cost V 5 bases and J 8 bases; bases outside gene matches: 7. The DNA of the CDR3 is TGTGCCAGCAGCCTCCCCGGGACAGGGGGGGAAAAACTGTTTTTT. Its protein is CASSLPGTGGEKLFF. Full variable domain (missing parts from reference TRBV7-9 and TRBJ1-4): DTGVSQNPRHKITKRGQNVTFRCDPISEHNRLYWYRQTLGQGPEFLTYFQNEAQLEKSRLLSDRFSAERPKGSFSTLEIQRTEQGDSAMYLCASSLPGTGGEKLFFGSGTQLSVL.

J is TRBJ2-5 and V is TRBV4-1; D may be TRBD2 (6 bases). Per the germline V gene, CDR1 is MGHRA and CDR2 is YSYEKL. This CDR3 has 15 amino acids. The V end lost 0 bases, the J end lost 5 bases, and 13 bases lay between the germline ends. The CDR3 here is CASSQERGRVETQYF. Here the CDR3 DNA reads TGCGCCAGCAGCCAAGAACGGGGGAGAGTCGAGACCCAGTACTTC.

CDR3 DNA: TGTGCCAGCACAAAGTTACTCCTCTACGAGCAGTACTTC. Translated, it gives CASTKLLLYEQYF. The rearrangement links TRBV28 to TRBJ2-7, with D uncertain. This CDR3 spans 13 amino acids. Germline V gene lookup returns CDR1 MDHEN and CDR2 SYDVKM. The ends were cut back, 7 bases at V and 3 bases at J, with 13 bases in the middle.

The rearrangement links TRBV27 to TRBJ1-2, with D unclear. From germline, CDR1 is MNHEY and CDR2 SMNVEV (reference sequence). V was clipped by 6 bases and J by 3 bases, with 11 bases between them. The CDR3 extends over 13 amino acids. Here the CDR3 reads CASSPRPHYGYTF. CDR3 coding DNA: TGTGCCAGCAGCCCCCGACCGCACTATGGCTACACCTTC.

This sequence joins TRBV7-9 and TRBJ1-6; D unresolved. V lost 4 bases and J lost 5, with 6 bases in between. CDR1 and CDR2 (germline): SEHNR, FQNEAQ (reference sequence). The CDR3 length is 13 residues. As DNA, the CDR3 is TGTGCCAGCAGCTCATTTGATAATTCACCCCTCCACTTT. This encodes CASSSFDNSPLHF.

The chain uses TRBV4-1 and TRBJ2-1; D uncertain. V lost 1 base and J 8 bases, leaving 6 bases between the germline ends. Germline-derived CDR1 and CDR2 are MGHRA and YSYEKL. The CDR3 length is 12 residues. DNA of the CDR3: TGCGCCAGCAGCCAAGGACGCGATGAGCAGTTCTTC. Protein sequence: CASSQGRDEQFF.